This passage covers 11 T cell receptor beta chains from one sample sequenced in a study of immune characterization of retroperitoneal liposarcoma (dated by TCRdb to the late 2010s). Libraries were constructed by PCR. The sample was run on a NextSeq 500. TCRdb's own reprocessing of the public reads used fastp at Q25 and MiXCR and kept productive beta chains. Each entry is one CDR3 protein sequence, shown with its most common DNA and genes. Present in this sample are around 11,000 distinct CDR3 sequences, approximately 24% of which were seen just once. The ten most abundant clones make up about 20% of the sample. Specimen: blood. The receptors shown here come from a male donor with retroperitoneal liposarcoma.

Ten or more counts support this clonotype. V and J are TRBV6-5 and TRBJ2-1; 10 positions match TRBD2. V shed 2 bases and J 6 bases; nucleotides not matched to a gene: 7. The CDR3 runs 16 residues. Germline loops: CDR1 MNHEY, CDR2 SVGAGI. CDR3 sequence (DNA): TGTGCCAGCAGTTACCTAGCGGGGGTGGGTTTCAATGAGCAGTTCTTC. Translation: CASSYLAGVGFNEQFF.

Ten or more counts support this clonotype. V gene TRBV10-1 combines with J gene TRBJ2-2; D gene uncertain. Trimming stripped 6 bases from V and 5 bases from J, with 10 bases between. Looked up from germline, CDR1 is WNHNN and CDR2 is SYGVQD (reference sequence). The CDR3 consists of 13 residues. The CDR3 DNA reads TGCGCCAGCAGCGACATACTTACCGGGGAGCTGTTTTTT. Translation: CASSDILTGELFF.

This clonotype was recorded a few times. The J gene is TRBJ2-3, the V gene TRBV4-1, with 8 bases fitting TRBD2. The germline V gene has CDR1 MGHRA and CDR2 YSYEKL. The length of the CDR3 is 16 residues. V lost 4 bases to trimming and J lost 0 bases; unmatched junction nucleotides: 6. CDR3 region: CASSPGAGVSTDTQYF. CDR3 coding DNA: TGCGCCAGCAGCCCCGGAGCGGGGGTGAGCACAGATACGCAGTATTTT.

This clonotype was observed a handful of times. The V and J genes are TRBV12-3 or TRBV12-4 and TRBJ2-3; TRBD2 might be the D (6 bases). V lost 5 bases to trimming and J lost 6 bases, with 15 bases between them. CDR3 length: 14 amino acids. The CDR3 loop reads CASSIRGTGDTQYF. The CDR3 region has the DNA TGTGCCAGCAGTATCCGGGGGACGGGTGATACGCAGTATTTT.

This clonotype was seen at least ten times. The V and J genes are TRBV4-1 and TRBJ1-1; 7 bases line up with TRBD1. The CDR3 is made up of 14 amino acids. In germline, CDR1 is MGHRA, CDR2 YSYEKL. The junction had 2 bases not matched to a gene; V was cut back by 3 bases and J by 1 base. In DNA, the CDR3 is TGCGCCAGCAGCCAGTGGACAGGGAACACTGAAGCTTTCTTT. It translates to CASSQWTGNTEAFF.

This clonotype ranks as medium-sized. V and J are TRBV6-6 and TRBJ2-1; weak D call: TRBD2 (7 bases). In germline, CDR1 is MNHNY, CDR2 SVGAGI (reference sequence). The V end lost 0 bases, the J end lost 8 bases, and 17 bases lay between the germline ends. This CDR3 has 16 residues. The DNA for the CDR3 is TGTGCCAGCAGTTACTCGAAAGGGGGGGCCTTAGATGAGCAGTTCTTC. Amino acid sequence: CASSYSKGGALDEQFF.

This clonotype came up many times. CDR3 residues: CASSSFDRGGNQPQHF. The CDR3 DNA follows: TGTGCCAGCAGTTCATTCGACAGGGGCGGCAATCAGCCCCAGCATTTT. This chain links TRBV27 with TRBJ1-5; 8 positions match TRBD1. The CDR3 totals 16 residues. After removal of 4 bases from V and 2 bases from J, the junction contained 7 bases not matched to a gene. In germline, CDR1 is MNHEY, CDR2 SMNVEV (reference sequence).

Within the sample, this clonotype is medium-sized. J is TRBJ2-3 and V is TRBV6-1, with 12 bases lining up with TRBD2. The CDR3 length is 17 residues. Unmatched junction bases numbered 11, after V lost 4 bases and J lost 6 bases. The germline gives CDR1 MNHNS, CDR2 SASEGT. The CDR3 here is CASSARPWTSGEDTQYF. CDR3 nucleotides: TGTGCCAGCAGTGCCCGACCTTGGACTAGCGGGGAGGATACGCAGTATTTT.

This clonotype has only a few counts. J is TRBJ1-2 and V is TRBV6-1, with TRBD1 matching 7 bases. The V and J ends lost 6 bases and 6 bases, in that order; junction bases with no gene match: 7. CDR3 length equals 13 residues. The V gene's germline CDR1 is MNHNS and CDR2 SASEGT. The CDR3, as DNA: TGTGCCAGCAGCGAACAACAGGGGAATGGCTACACCTTC. Translated: CASSEQQGNGYTF.

The chain uses TRBV6-1 and TRBJ2-2, with 7 bases lining up with TRBD2. V shed 6 bases, J shed 4 bases, and the junction held 11 bases outside the gene matches. The CDR3 consists of 16 residues. CDR1 MNHNS and CDR2 SASEGT come from the germline V gene. CDR3 nucleotide sequence: TGTGCCAGCAGGGCATGGGGAGGGCCGAGCACCGGGGAGCTGTTTTTT. Its translation is CASRAWGGPSTGELFF.

This clonotype was seen a handful of times. The genes are TRBV4-1 and TRBJ1-3; possible D gene TRBD1, 6 bases. Germline V CDR1 and CDR2: MGHRA, YSYEKL. This CDR3 is built from 14 residues. The ends were cut back, 0 bases at V and 8 bases at J, with 11 bases in the middle. The CDR3 is CASSQEEGGYTIYF. The CDR3 DNA reads as TGCGCCAGCAGCCAAGAAGAGGGGGGATACACCATATATTTT.